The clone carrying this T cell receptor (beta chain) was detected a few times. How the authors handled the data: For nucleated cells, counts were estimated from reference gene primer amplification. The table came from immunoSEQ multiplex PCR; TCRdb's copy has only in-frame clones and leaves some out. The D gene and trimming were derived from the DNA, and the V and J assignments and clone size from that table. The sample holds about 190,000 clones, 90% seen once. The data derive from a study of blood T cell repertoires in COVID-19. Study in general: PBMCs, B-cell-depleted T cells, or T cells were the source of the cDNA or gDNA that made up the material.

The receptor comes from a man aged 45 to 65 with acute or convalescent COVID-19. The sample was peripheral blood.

The CDR3 DNA is TGTGCCAGCAGCGTAGGGCTCACATCGAGGACAGGGGAAAGGTCCGGGGAGCTGTTTTTT. As protein: CASSVGLTSRTGERSGELFF. The gene calls are TRBV9 and TRBJ2-2; 9 nucleotides agree with TRBD1. The CDR3 is 20 amino acids. V was clipped by 0 bases and J by 6 bases; unmatched bases: 18. CDR1 and CDR2 from the germline V gene are SGDLS and YYNGEE.